This T cell receptor (beta chain) was obtained from a study of blood T cell repertoires in COVID-19. From germline, CDR1 is LNHNV and CDR2 YYDKDF (reference sequence). Between the trimmed V and J ends, which lost 0 bases and 1 base, there was a span of 15 bases. The CDR3 has 17 residues. Either two negative PCRs, clearance, or symptom resolution qualified Cohort 3 donors as recovered. Here immunoSEQ multiplex PCR was the method, and the copy in TCRdb shows in-frame clones only, minus some. Of 150,000 to 200,000 clones listed, approximately 80% are singletons. The source material was PBMCs or T cells enriched from blood (not recorded which). The receptor comes from a man aged 50-60 years who had recovered from COVID-19. The chain joins TRBV15 to TRBJ1-1, with a weak D call TRBD1 (5 bases). The CDR3 DNA sequence: TGTGCCACCAGCAGAGAGACAATTTATGACAGGAACACTGAAGCTTTCTTT. The encoded protein is CATSRETIYDRNTEAFF.